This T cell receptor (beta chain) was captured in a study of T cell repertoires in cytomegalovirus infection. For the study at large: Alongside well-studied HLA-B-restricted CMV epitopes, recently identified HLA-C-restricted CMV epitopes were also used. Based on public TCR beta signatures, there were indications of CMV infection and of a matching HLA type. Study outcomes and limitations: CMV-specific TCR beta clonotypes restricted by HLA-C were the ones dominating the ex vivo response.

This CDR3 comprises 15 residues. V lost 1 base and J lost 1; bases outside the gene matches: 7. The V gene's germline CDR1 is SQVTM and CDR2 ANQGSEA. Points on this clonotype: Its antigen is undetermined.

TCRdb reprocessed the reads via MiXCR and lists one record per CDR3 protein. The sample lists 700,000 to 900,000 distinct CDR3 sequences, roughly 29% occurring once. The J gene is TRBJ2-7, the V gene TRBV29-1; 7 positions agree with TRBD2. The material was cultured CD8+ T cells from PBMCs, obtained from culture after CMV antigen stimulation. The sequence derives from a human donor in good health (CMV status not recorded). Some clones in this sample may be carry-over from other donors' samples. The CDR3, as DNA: TGCAGCGTTGAAGTCGGCGGGGGAGGATCCTACGAGCAGTACTTC. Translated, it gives CSVEVGGGGSYEQYF.